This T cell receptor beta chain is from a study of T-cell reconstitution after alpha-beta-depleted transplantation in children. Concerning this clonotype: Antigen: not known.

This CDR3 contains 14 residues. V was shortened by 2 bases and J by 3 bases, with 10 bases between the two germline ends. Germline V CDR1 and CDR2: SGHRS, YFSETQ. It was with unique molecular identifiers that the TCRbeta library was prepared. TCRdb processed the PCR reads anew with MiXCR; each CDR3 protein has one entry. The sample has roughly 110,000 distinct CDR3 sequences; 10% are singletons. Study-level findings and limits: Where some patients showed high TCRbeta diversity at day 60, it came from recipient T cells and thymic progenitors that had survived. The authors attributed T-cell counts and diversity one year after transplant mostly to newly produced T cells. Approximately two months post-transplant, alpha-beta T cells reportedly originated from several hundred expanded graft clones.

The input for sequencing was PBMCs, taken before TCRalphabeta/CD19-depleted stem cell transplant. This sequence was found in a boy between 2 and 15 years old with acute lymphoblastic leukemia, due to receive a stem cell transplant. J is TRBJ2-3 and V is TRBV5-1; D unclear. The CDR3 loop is CASSFSSLTDTQYF. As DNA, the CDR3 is TGCGCCAGCAGCTTCTCCTCCTTGACAGATACGCAGTATTTT.